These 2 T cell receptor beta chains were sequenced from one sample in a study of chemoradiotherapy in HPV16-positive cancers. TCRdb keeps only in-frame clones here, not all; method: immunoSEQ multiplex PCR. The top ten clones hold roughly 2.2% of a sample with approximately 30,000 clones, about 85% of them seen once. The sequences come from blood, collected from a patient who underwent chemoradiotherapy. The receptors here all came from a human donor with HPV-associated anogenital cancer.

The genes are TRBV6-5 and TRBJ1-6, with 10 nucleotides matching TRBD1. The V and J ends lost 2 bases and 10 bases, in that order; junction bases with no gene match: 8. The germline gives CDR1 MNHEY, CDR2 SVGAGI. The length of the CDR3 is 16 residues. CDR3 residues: CASSYPKTGGISPLHF. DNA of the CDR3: TGTGCCAGCAGTTACCCCAAGACAGGGGGCATATCACCCCTCCACTTT.

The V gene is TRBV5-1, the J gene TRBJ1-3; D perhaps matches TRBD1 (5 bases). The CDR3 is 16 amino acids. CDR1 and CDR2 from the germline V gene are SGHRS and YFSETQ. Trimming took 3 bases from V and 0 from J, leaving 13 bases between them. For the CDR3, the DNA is TGCGCCAGCAGCTCCTTGGGGGGGAGCTCTGGAAACACCATATATTTT. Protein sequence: CASSSLGGSSGNTIYF.